The present TCR beta chain was sequenced within a study of post-analysis software for immune sequencing data. Findings and caveats of the study: Among roughly five TRBV segments more frequent in patients than controls were TRBV5-6, TRBV5-1 and TRBV20-1.

The TCR beta cDNA libraries carried unique molecular identifiers. T cells numbering about 0.95 to 10 million gave rise to a few hundred thousand cDNA molecules. Via MiXCR, TCRdb re-called the PCR reads, giving one row per CDR3 protein. The data hold 800,000 to 950,000 distinct CDR3 sequences, with roughly half observed a single time. This clonotype appeared a single time. Its antigen is currently unknown. The germline CDR1 and CDR2 sequences are LGHDT and YNNKEL (reference sequence). V lost 1 base and J 9 bases, leaving 15 bases between the germline ends. CDR3 length: 14 residues. The sequencing input was blood. The J gene is TRBJ1-2, the V gene TRBV3-1; D is unclear. The sequence came from a girl between 5 and 17 years old with multiple sclerosis. The CDR3 coding sequence is TGTGCCAGCAGCCAAGGGGTGCCGGCTCATCGCTACACCTTC. It is translated as CASSQGVPAHRYTF.